This entry features one T cell receptor beta chain sequence. Assay: immunoSEQ multiplex PCR; the TCRdb copy retains only in-frame clones and omits some. Among around 78,000 clones listed, roughly nine tenths were seen once. This entry comes from a study of T cell responses to AZD1222 COVID-19 vaccine. CDR3 length: 13 residues. Trimming took 6 bases from V and 2 from J, leaving 10 bases between them. The input for sequencing was peripheral blood, taken on day 0 of AZD1222 vaccination. This receptor was obtained from an adult in good health. This chain links TRBV12-3 or TRBV12-4 with TRBJ1-1, with D unclear. For the CDR3, the DNA is TGTGCCAGCAGGCCTGACGGAAACACTGAAGCTTTCTTT. This sequence encodes CASRPDGNTEAFF.